This TCR beta chain was recovered during a study of T cells after yellow fever vaccination. TCRdb re-called the 5' RACE reads through MiXCR, storing one row per CDR3 protein. The table shows around 250,000 distinct CDR3 sequences, with around 7% occurring only once. Germline-derived CDR1 and CDR2 are SGHAT and FQNNGV. V shed 6 bases, J shed 3 bases, and the junction held 14 bases outside the gene matches. This CDR3 spans 18 amino acids. The sample consisted of CD4+ T cells sorted from PBMCs, taken 15 days after the yellow fever booster vaccination. The chain carries TRBV11-2 and TRBJ2-1, with 10 bases that match TRBD2. This clonotype was obtained from a man aged 25 to 40 who received the YFV17D yellow fever vaccine. The CDR3, as DNA: TGTGCCAGCAGGTCCGGGACTAGCGTAAGAGGGGTCTACAATGAGCAGTTCTTC. Protein product: CASRSGTSVRGVYNEQFF.